The T cell receptor beta chain under discussion was sequenced for a study of blood T cells in healthy people across ages. Sample-barcoded 5' priming and a J-beta primer mix drove a second PCR of about 6 to 12 cycles. TCRdb recomputed calls from the 5' RACE reads with MiXCR, one row per CDR3 protein. The data contain approximately 780,000 distinct CDR3 sequences, around 25% of them seen just once; the ten biggest clones take up under 3%. CDR1 is SGDLS and CDR2 is YYNGEE in the germline V gene. The CDR3 consists of 16 residues. Trimming shortened V by 3 bases and J by 1 base, and 13 bases separated the two germline ends. This same sample was also taken into another study, of T cells of mothers and their children.

The TCR was taken from a boy between 5 and 17 years old in good health. The sample comprised blood. This chain connects TRBV9 to TRBJ1-4; D gene uncertain. The CDR3 protein is CASSAHGSETNEKLFF. The CDR3 DNA follows: TGTGCCAGCAGCGCCCATGGATCAGAAACTAATGAAAAACTGTTTTTT.